The entry below describes one T cell receptor beta chain. This specimen comes from a study of T cell changes during pregnancy in multiple sclerosis. There are 15 residues in the CDR3. J lost 0 bases, V lost 3 bases, and 5 bases had no gene match. Germline values: CDR1 LNHDA, CDR2 SQIVND (reference sequence). Measured with immunoSEQ multiplex PCR; TCRdb has only the in-frame clones, and not every one. The sample consists of 70,000 to 95,000 clones, around 93% of them appearing once. This specimen was peripheral blood, taken in the second trimester of pregnancy. This clonotype was sampled from a female donor with multiple sclerosis, enrolled in a pregnancy study. The rearrangement uses TRBV19 and TRBJ2-7; 7 nucleotides match TRBD1. Here the CDR3 reads CASSMFAGGSYEQYF. DNA of the CDR3: TGTGCCAGTAGTATGTTCGCAGGGGGCTCCTACGAGCAGTACTTC. Full variable domain (outside the CDR3, taken from reference TRBV19 and TRBJ2-7): DGGITQSPKYLFRKEGQNVTLSCEQNLNHDAMYWYRQDPGQGLRLIYYSQIVNDFQKGDIAEGYSVSREKKESFPLTVTSAQKNPTAFYLCASSMFAGGSYEQYFGPGTRLTVT.